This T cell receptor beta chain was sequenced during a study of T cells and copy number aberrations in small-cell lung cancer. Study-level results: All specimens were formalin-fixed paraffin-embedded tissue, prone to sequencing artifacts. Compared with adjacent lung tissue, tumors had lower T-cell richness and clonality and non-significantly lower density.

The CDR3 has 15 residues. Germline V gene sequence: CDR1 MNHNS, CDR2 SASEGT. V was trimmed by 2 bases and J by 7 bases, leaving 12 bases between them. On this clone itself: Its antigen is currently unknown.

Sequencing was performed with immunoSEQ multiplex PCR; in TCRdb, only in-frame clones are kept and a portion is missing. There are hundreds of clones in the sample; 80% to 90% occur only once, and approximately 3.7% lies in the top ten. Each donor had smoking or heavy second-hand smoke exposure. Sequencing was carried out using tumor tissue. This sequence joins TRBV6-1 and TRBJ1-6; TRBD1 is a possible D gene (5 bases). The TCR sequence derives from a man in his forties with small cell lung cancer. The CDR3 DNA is TGTGCCAGCAGTGAACATCGGGGGGGGAATTCACCCCTCCACTTT. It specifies CASSEHRGGNSPLHF.